What follows is one T cell receptor beta chain and its context. This clonotype has just a few counts. The specificity of this receptor is unknown. No much larger clone is present one base from it, and per-base qualities are unavailable. Library construction relied on 5' RACE. The sequencing machine was a NextSeq 500. Unique molecular identifiers were attached to individual cDNA molecules in the TCR library protocol so that sequencing error and PCR bias could be corrected. Sequencing covered both TCR alpha and beta chains, and within each sample the abundances of alpha and beta sequences were tightly co-correlated. Regarding the original processing steps: Decombinator V4 was used to perform V gene, J gene and CDR3 annotation of TCR sequences. Expanded TCRs were defined as changing significantly between any two time points under a Poisson model with p below 0.0001. Abundances of TCRs were expressed as counts per million after normalisation to the total number of TCRs sequenced in each sample. TRAV1-2 paired with TRAJ12, TRAJ20 or TRAJ33 defined MAIT TCRs, while TRAV10 paired with TRAJ18 defined iNKT TCRs. VDJdb, accessed 1 November 2021, was searched for CMV, EBV and SARS-CoV-2 annotated TCRs, excluding TCRs annotated for multiple antigens. The public reads were reprocessed in TCRdb via fastp at Q25 and MiXCR, keeping in-frame beta chains. CDR3 protein duplicates are merged, each entry listing the most common genes and DNA. The V and J calls shown here were made by TCRdb, not taken from the authors' results. The sample table lists 100,000 to 150,000 distinct CDR3 sequences, under 15% of them with a count of one. The ten biggest clones cover 20% to 25% of the sample.

This sample is drawn from a study of early T cells in non-severe SARS-CoV-2 infection (dated by TCRdb to about 2021). Concerning the study at large: Because TCR sequencing relied on bulk RNA taken from unsorted whole blood, pairing of alpha and beta chains was not possible. Results and caveats for the whole study, not just this receptor: Matching against VDJdb was skewed toward anti-spike CD8 responses, likely underestimated virus-specific expansions, and missed private and CD4 specificities.

The study was a case-control design nested within a healthcare worker cohort in London, UK, with weekly nasopharyngeal swab PCR tests and blood sampling. Healthcare workers were enrolled in the week of the UK lockdown, from 23 to 31 March 2020, and were followed every week for up to roughly 15 weeks. V and J are trimmed by 6 bases and 7 bases, and the gene matches miss 10 bases of the junction. The CDR3, cysteine through phenylalanine, is 14 amino acids long. Only CDR3 DNA remains: 42 bases, in frame from the first base. Reading the germline V gene gives CDR1 SQVTM and CDR2 ANQGSEA. The sequencing sample was made of whole blood. This TCR derives from an adult who was a healthcare worker with PCR-confirmed SARS-CoV-2 infection or an uninfected control (not recorded which). The receptor chain draws on TRBV29-1 and TRBJ2-3; TRBD1 fits 10 bases in the junction. The DNA reads TGCAGCGTGCGAGCGGGACAGGGGCTGCATACGCAGTATTTT. Its coded protein is CSVRAGQGLHTQYF.